These 3 T cell receptor beta chains came from one sample sequenced in a study of control samples from healthy donors and cancer patients. Measured with immunoSEQ multiplex PCR; TCRdb has only the in-frame clones, and not every one. The sample lists about 44,000 clones; 70% were seen once. The sample taken for sequencing was formalin-fixed, paraffin-embedded tissue. Source of these receptors: a male donor with melanoma.

This clone occurred a few times. This sequence joins TRBV19 and TRBJ1-1, with unresolved D. The germline V gene has CDR1 LNHDA and CDR2 SQIVND (reference sequence). Trimming cost V 4 bases and J 2 bases, with 11 bases left between them. This CDR3 has 14 amino acids. The CDR3 DNA reads as TGTGCCAGTAGTACCGACCACACCAACACTGAAGCTTTCTTT. Translation gives CASSTDHTNTEAFF.

The J gene is TRBJ2-2, the V gene TRBV19; D is unclear. Per germline, CDR1 LNHDA and CDR2 SQIVND (reference sequence). V lost 7 bases and J 0 bases, leaving 12 bases between the germline ends. The CDR3 has 15 amino acids. CDR3 nucleotide sequence: TGTGCCAGTATGGGTTGGGGTCCGAACACCGGGGAGCTGTTTTTT. Translating it yields CASMGWGPNTGELFF.

The chain carries TRBV5-4 and TRBJ2-1; TRBD1 agrees at 9 bases. The CDR3 is 15 residues long. The V gene end was trimmed by 4 bases and the J gene end by 4 bases; junction bases not matched to a gene: 6. Germline CDR1 and CDR2: SGHNT and YYREEE (reference sequence). This CDR3 is CASSPGGQGYNEQFF. The DNA of the CDR3 is TGTGCCAGCAGCCCAGGGGGACAGGGATACAATGAGCAGTTCTTC. Using reference TRBV5-4 and TRBJ2-1 for the parts outside the CDR3, the full variable domain is ETGVTQSPTHLIKTRGQQVTLRCSSQSGHNTVSWYQQALGQGPQFIFQYYREEENGRGNFPPRFSGLQFPNYSSELNVNALELDDSALYLCASSPGGQGYNEQFFGPGTRLTVL.